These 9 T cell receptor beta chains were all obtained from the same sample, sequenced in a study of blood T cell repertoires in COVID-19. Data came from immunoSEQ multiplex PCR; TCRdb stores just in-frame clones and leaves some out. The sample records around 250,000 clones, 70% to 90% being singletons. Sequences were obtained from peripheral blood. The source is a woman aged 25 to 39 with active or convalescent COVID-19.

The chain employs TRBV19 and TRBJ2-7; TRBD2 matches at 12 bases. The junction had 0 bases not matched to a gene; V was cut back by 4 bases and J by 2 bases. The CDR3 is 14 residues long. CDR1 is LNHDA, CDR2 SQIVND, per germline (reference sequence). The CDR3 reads CASSRTSGAYEQYF. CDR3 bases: TGTGCCAGTAGTAGGACTAGCGGGGCCTACGAGCAGTACTTC. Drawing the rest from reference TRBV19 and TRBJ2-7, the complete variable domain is DGGITQSPKYLFRKEGQNVTLSCEQNLNHDAMYWYRQDPGQGLRLIYYSQIVNDFQKGDIAEGYSVSREKKESFPLTVTSAQKNPTAFYLCASSRTSGAYEQYFGPGTRLTVT.

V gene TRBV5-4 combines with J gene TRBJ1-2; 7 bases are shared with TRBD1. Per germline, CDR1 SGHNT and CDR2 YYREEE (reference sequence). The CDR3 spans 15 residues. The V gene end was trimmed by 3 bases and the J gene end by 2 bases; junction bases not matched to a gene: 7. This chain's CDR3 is CASSSPLTGNYGYTF. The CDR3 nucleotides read TGTGCCAGCAGCTCACCATTGACAGGGAACTATGGCTACACCTTC.

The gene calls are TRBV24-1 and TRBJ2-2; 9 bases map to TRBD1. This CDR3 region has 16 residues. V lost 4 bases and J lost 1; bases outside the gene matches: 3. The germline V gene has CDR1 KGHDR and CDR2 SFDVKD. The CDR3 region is CATSDSGQGNTGELFF. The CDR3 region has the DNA TGTGCCACCAGTGACTCGGGACAGGGGAACACCGGGGAGCTGTTTTTT.

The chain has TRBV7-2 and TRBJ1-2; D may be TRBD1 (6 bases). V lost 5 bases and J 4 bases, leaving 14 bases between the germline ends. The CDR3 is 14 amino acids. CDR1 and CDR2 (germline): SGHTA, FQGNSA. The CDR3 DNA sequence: TGTGCCAGCAGCCGTCTACAGGGTGGCTATGGCTACACCTTC. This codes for CASSRLQGGYGYTF.

CDR3 in amino acids: CASSYLTAEAFF. CDR3 bases: TGTGCCAGCAGTTACTTGACAGCTGAAGCTTTCTTT. The chain links TRBV6-6 to TRBJ1-1; D perhaps matches TRBD1 (5 bases). The germline V and J ends were trimmed by 1 base and 6 bases, with 6 bases remaining between them. The CDR3 covers 12 residues. Germline loops: CDR1 MNHNY, CDR2 SVGAGI (reference sequence).

CDR3 region: CASSDGGTFSGANVLTF. The CDR3 DNA follows: TGTGCCAGCAGTGACGGGGGGACCTTCTCTGGGGCCAACGTCCTGACTTTC. This sequence joins TRBV25-1 and TRBJ2-6; TRBD2 matches at 7 bases. The V gene end was trimmed by 3 bases and the J gene end by 0 bases; junction bases not matched to a gene: 5. Germline V CDR1 and CDR2: MGHDK, SYGVNS. This CDR3 spans 17 amino acids.

CDR3 bases: TGTGCCAGCAGCCTGGACACCTACTCGACACCCCTCCACTTT. It is translated as CASSLDTYSTPLHF. The gene calls are TRBV11-1 and TRBJ1-6; perhaps TRBD1 as D (5 bases). Deletions cut 5 bases from V and 11 bases from J, with 16 bases between. The germline V gene encodes CDR1 SGHAT and CDR2 FQDESV (reference sequence). The CDR3 totals 14 residues. The variable domain in full, with the rest retrieved from reference TRBV11-1 and TRBJ1-6, is EAEVAQSPRYKITEKSQAVAFWCDPISGHATLYWYRQILGQGPELLVQFQDESVVDDSQLPKDRFSAERLKGVDSTLKIQPAELGDSAMYLCASSLDTYSTPLHFGNGTRLTVT.

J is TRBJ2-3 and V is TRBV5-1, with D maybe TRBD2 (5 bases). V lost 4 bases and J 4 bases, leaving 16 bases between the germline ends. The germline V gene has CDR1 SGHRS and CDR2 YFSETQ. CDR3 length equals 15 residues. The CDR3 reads CASSPGAGGADTQYF. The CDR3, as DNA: TGCGCCAGCAGCCCCGGTGCGGGCGGCGCAGATACGCAGTATTTT.

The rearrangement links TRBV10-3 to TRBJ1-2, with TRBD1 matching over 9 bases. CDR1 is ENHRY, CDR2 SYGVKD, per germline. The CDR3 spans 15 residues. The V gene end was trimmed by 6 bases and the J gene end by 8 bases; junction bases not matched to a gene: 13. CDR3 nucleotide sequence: TGTGCCATCAGATCTAATCCGGACAGGGGAGAAGGCTACACCTTC. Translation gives CAIRSNPDRGEGYTF.